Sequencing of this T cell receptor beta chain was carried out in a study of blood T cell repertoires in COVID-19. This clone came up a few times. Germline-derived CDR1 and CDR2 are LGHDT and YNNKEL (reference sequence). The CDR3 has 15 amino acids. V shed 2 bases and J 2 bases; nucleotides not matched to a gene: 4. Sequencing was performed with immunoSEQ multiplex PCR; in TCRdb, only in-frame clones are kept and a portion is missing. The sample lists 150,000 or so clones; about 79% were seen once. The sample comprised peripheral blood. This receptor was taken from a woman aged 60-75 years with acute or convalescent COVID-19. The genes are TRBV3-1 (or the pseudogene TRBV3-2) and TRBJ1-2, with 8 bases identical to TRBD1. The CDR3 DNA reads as TGTGCCAGCAGCCAACCTGGACAGGGAAACTATGGCTACACCTTC. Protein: CASSQPGQGNYGYTF.